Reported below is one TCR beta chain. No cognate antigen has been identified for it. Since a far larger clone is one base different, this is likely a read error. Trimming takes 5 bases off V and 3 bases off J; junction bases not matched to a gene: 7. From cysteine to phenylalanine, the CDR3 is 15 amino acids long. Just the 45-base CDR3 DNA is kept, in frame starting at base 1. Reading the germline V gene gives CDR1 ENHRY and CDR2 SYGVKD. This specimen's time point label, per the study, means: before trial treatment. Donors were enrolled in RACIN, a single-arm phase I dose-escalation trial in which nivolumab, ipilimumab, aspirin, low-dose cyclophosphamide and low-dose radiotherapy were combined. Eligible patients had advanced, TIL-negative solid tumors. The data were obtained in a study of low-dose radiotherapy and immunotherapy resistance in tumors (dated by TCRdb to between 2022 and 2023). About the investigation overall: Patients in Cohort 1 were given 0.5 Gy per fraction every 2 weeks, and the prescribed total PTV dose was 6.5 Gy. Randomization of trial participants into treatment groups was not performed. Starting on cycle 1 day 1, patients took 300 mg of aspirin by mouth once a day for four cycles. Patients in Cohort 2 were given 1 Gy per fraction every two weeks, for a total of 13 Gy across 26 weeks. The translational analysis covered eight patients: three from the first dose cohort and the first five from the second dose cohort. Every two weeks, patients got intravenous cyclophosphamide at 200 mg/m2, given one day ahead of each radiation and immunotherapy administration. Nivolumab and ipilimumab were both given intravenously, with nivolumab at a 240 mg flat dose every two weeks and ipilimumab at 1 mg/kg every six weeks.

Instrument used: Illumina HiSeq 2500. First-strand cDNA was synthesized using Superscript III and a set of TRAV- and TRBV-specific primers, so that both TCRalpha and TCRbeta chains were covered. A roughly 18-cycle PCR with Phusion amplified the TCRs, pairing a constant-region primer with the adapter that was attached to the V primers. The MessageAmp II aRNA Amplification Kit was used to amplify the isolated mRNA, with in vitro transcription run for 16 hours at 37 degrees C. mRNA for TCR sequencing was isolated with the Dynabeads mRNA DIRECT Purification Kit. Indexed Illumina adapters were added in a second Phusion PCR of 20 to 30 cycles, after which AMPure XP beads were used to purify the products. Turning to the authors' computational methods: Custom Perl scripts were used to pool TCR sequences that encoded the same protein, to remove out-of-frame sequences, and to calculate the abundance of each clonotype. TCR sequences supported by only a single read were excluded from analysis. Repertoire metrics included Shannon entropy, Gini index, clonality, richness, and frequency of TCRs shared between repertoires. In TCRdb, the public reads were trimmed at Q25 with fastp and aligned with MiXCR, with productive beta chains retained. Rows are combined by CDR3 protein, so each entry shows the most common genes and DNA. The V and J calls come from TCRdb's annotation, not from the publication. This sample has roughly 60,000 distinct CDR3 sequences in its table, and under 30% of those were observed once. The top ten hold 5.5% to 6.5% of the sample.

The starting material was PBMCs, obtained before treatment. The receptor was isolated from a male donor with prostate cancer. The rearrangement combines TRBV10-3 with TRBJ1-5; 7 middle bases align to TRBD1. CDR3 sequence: CAISLRGQPNQPQHF. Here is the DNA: TGTGCCATCAGTTTACGGGGACAGCCCAATCAGCCCCAGCATTTT.